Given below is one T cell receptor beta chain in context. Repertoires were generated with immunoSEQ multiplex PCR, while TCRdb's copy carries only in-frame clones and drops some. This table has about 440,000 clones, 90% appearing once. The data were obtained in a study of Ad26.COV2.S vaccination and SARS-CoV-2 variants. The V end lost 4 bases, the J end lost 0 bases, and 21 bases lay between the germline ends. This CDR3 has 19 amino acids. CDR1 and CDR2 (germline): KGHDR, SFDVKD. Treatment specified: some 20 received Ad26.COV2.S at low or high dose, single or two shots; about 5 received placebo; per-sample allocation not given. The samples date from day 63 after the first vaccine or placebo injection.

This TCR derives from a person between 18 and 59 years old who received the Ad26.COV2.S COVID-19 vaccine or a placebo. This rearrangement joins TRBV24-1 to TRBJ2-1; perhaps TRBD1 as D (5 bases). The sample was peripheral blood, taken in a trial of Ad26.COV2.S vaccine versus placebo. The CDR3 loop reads CATSEWGGDILSSYNEQFF. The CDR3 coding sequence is TGTGCCACCAGTGAGTGGGGCGGCGATATATTAAGCTCCTACAATGAGCAGTTCTTC.